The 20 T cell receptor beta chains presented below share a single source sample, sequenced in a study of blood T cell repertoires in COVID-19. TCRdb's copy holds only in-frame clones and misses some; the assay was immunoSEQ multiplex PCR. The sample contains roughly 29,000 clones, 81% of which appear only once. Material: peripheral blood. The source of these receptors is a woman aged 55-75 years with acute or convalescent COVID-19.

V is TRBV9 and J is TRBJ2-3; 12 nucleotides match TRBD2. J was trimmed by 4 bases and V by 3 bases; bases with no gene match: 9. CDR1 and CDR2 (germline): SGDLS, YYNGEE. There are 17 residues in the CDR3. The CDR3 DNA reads TGTGCCAGCAGCGCGCAGCCACTAGCGGGGGGTGCAGATACGCAGTATTTT. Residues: CASSAQPLAGGADTQYF.

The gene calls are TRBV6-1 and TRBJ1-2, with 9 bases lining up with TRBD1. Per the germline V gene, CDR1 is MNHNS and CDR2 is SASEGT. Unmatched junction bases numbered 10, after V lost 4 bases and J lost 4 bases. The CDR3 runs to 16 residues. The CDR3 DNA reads TGTGCCAGCAGTGCACCGGGACAGGGCTACTTCTATGGCTACACCTTC. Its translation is CASSAPGQGYFYGYTF.

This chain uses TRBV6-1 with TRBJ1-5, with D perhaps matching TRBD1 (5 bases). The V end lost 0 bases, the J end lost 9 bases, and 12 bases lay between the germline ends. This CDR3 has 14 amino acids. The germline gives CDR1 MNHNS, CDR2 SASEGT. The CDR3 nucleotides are TGTGCCAGCAGTGAAGCGGGGGGTCTAAGGCCCCAGCATTTT. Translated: CASSEAGGLRPQHF.

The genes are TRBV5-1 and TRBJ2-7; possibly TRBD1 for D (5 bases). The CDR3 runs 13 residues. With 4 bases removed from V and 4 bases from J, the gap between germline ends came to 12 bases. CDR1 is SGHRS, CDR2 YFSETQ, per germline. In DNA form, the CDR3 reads TGCGCCAGCAGCATGGACCAGGGATACGAGCAGTACTTC. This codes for CASSMDQGYEQYF.

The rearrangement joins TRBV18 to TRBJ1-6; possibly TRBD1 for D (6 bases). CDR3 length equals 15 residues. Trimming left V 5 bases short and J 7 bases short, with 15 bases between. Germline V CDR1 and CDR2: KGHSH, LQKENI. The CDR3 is CASSLGQQGNSPLHF. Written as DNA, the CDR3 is TGTGCCAGCTCATTAGGGCAGCAGGGGAATTCACCCCTCCACTTT.

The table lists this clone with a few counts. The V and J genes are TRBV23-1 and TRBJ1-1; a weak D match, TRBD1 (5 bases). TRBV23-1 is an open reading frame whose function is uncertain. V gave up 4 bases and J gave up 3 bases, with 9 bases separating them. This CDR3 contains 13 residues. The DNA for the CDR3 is TGCGCCAGCAGTCCCACAGGAGACACTGAAGCTTTCTTT. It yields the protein CASSPTGDTEAFF.

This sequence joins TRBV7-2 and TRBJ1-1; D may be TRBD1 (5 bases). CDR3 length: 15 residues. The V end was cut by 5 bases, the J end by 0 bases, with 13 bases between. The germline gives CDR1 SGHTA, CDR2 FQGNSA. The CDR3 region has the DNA TGTGCCAGCAGCGAACAACGGGGGATGAACACTGAAGCTTTCTTT. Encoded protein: CASSEQRGMNTEAFF.

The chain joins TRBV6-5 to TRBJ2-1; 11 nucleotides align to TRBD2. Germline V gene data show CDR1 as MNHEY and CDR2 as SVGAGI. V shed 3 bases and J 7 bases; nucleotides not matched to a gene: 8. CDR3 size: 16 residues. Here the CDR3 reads CASSYPPSGGLNEQFF. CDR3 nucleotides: TGTGCCAGCAGTTATCCCCCTAGCGGGGGGCTGAATGAGCAGTTCTTC.

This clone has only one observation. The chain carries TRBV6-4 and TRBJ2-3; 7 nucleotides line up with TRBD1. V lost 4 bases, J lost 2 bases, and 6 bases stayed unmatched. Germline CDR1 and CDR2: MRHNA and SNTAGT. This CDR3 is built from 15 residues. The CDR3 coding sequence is TGTGCCAGCAGTGCCACAGGACAGGACACAGATACGCAGTATTTT. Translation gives CASSATGQDTDTQYF.

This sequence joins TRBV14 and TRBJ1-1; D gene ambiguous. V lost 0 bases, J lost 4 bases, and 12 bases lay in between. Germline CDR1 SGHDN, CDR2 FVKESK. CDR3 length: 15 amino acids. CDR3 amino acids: CASSQDTGYGTEAFF. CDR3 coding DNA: TGTGCCAGCAGCCAAGACACCGGGTACGGCACTGAAGCTTTCTTT.

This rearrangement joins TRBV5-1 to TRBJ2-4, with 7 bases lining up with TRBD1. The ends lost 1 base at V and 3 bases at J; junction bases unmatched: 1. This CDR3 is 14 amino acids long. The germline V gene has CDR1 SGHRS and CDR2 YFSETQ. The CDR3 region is CASSLTGDKNIQYF. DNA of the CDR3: TGCGCCAGCAGCTTGACAGGGGACAAAAACATTCAGTACTTC.

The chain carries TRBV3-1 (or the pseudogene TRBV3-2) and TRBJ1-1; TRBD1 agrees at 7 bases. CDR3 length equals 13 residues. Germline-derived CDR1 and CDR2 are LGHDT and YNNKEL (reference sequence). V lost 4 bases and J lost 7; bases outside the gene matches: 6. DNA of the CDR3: TGTGCCAGCAGCCCAGGGGGACGCGTTGAAGCTTTCTTT. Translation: CASSPGGRVEAFF.

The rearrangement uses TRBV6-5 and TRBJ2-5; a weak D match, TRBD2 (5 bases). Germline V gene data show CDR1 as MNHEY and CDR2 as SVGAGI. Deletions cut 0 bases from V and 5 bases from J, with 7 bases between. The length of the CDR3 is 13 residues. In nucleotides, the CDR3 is TGTGCCAGCAGTTACTCCAGGAGGGAGACCCAGTACTTC. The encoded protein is CASSYSRRETQYF.

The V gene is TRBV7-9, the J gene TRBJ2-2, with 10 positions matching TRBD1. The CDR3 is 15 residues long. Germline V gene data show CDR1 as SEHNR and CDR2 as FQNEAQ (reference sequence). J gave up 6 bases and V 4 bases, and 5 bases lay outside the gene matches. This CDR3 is CASSSQDRGAGELFF. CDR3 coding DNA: TGTGCCAGCAGCTCTCAGGACAGGGGGGCCGGGGAGCTGTTTTTT.

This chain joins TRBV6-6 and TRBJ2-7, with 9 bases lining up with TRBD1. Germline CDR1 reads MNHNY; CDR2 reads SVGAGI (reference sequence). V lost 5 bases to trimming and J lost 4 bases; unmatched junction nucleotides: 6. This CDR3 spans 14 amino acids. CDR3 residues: CASSHGQGWYEQYF. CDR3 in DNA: TGTGCCAGCAGTCACGGACAGGGGTGGTACGAGCAGTACTTC.

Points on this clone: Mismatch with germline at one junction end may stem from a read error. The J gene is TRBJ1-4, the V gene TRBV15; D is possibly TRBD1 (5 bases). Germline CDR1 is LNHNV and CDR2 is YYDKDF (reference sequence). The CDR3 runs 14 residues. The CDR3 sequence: CATRRGHTNEKLFF. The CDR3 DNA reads TGTGCCACCAGGAGAGGACATACTAATGAAAAACTGTTTTTT.

The CDR3 loop is CSVVQGNQPQHF. CDR3 sequence (DNA): TGCAGCGTTGTACAGGGCAATCAGCCCCAGCATTTT. This chain links TRBV29-1 with TRBJ1-5; D is possibly TRBD1 (5 bases). The CDR3 is 12 amino acids. Germline CDR1 and CDR2: SQVTM and ANQGSEA. Trimming shortened V by 4 bases and J by 2 bases, and 6 bases separated the two germline ends. Using reference TRBV29-1 and TRBJ1-5 for the parts outside the CDR3, the full variable domain is SAVISQKPSRDICQRGTSLTIQCQVDSQVTMMFWYRQQPGQSLTLIATANQGSEATYESGFVIDKFPISRPNLTFSTLTVSNMSPEDSSIYLCSVVQGNQPQHFGDGTRLSIL.

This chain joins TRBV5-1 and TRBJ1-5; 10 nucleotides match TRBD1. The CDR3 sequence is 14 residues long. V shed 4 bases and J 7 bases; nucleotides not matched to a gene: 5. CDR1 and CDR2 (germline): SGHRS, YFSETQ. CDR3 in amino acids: CASSPGTGEQPQHF. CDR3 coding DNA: TGCGCCAGCAGCCCAGGGACAGGGGAACAGCCCCAGCATTTT.

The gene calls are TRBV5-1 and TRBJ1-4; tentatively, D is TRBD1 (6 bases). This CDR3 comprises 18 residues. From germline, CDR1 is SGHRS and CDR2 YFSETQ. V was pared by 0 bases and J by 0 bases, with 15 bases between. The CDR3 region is CASSLDWRTVATNEKLFF. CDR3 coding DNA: TGCGCCAGCAGCTTGGATTGGCGGACAGTTGCAACTAATGAAAAACTGTTTTTT.

In nucleotides, the CDR3 is TGTGCCACCATGAACCCGAGCGGGGGATTCTCCTACGAGCAGTACTTC. Protein sequence: CATMNPSGGFSYEQYF. The chain has TRBV10-3 and TRBJ2-7, with 8 bases that match TRBD2. Trimming at V came to 10 bases and at J to 0 bases, leaving 14 bases not matched to a gene. The germline gives CDR1 ENHRY, CDR2 SYGVKD. This CDR3 comprises 16 residues.